These T cell receptor beta chains were read from a single sample in a study of blood T cell repertoires in COVID-19. Clones were sequenced by immunoSEQ multiplex PCR, and TCRdb holds only the in-frame ones, with some missing. The sample includes about 190,000 clones, nearly 90% of them seen just once. Specimen: peripheral blood. The receptors were sampled from a man aged 50 to 59 with acute or convalescent COVID-19. CDR3s include the opening cysteine and the closing phenylalanine or tryptophan. The D gene is left open where the match is weak. Rows may omit the clone size; those that give it use once, few, many or a size class.

J: TRBJ1-2
D: .
size: .
V: TRBV27
length: 13
CDR3: CASSLDEGGDYTF
DNA: TGTGCCAGCAGTTTAGATGAGGGGGGGGACTACACCTTC

J: TRBJ2-7
D: .
size: few
V: TRBV5-1
length: 14
CDR3: CASSLDSSSYEQYF
DNA: TGCGCCAGCAGCTTGGACAGCTCGTCCTACGAGCAGTACTTC

J: TRBJ2-3
D: .
size: .
V: TRBV9
length: 16
CDR3: CASSVAAGWGTDTQYF
DNA: TGTGCCAGCAGCGTAGCTGCGGGCTGGGGCACAGATACGCAGTATTTT

J: TRBJ1-6
D: .
size: .
V: TRBV28
length: 12
CDR3: CASSVPRSPLHF
DNA: TGTGCCAGCAGTGTCCCTAGATCACCCCTCCACTTT

J: TRBJ1-2
D: .
size: once
V: TRBV5-1
length: 15
CDR3: CASSFETGGSYGYTF
DNA: TGCGCCAGCAGCTTTGAGACAGGTGGGAGCTATGGCTACACCTTC

J: TRBJ2-3
D: TRBD1
size: once
V: TRBV7-2
length: 16
CDR3: CASSLKGAPGTDTQYF
DNA: TGTGCCAGCAGCTTAAAGGGGGCGCCGGGCACAGATACGCAGTATTTT

J: TRBJ2-1
D: .
size: .
V: TRBV7-2
length: 15
CDR3: CASSPRVGSYNEQFF
DNA: TGTGCCAGCAGCCCCAGGGTAGGTTCCTACAATGAGCAGTTCTTC

J: TRBJ2-1
D: .
size: .
V: TRBV2
length: 13
CDR3: CASTPDRDNEQFF
DNA: TGTGCCAGCACCCCCGACAGAGACAATGAGCAGTTCTTC

J: TRBJ2-2
D: TRBD1
size: once
V: TRBV27
length: 15
CDR3: CASSLRGGNTGELFF
DNA: TGTGCCAGCAGTTTAAGAGGGGGCAACACCGGGGAGCTGTTTTTT

J: TRBJ1-5
D: .
size: .
V: TRBV12-3/TRBV12-4
length: 13
CDR3: CASMAGEGQPQHF
DNA: TGTGCCAGCATGGCAGGGGAGGGTCAGCCCCAGCATTTT

J: TRBJ2-1
D: TRBD1
size: .
V: TRBV5-1
length: 14
CDR3: CASSVGQGWNEQFF
DNA: TGCGCCAGCAGCGTAGGACAGGGGTGGAATGAGCAGTTCTTC

J: TRBJ2-3
D: TRBD1
size: .
V: TRBV18
length: 13
CDR3: CATSGQRTDTQYF
DNA: TGTGCCACCTCGGGACAGCGCACAGATACGCAGTATTTT

J: TRBJ2-1
D: .
size: few
V: TRBV27
length: 15
CDR3: CASRKRAGSYNEQFF
DNA: TGTGCCAGCAGGAAGAGGGCGGGATCCTACAATGAGCAGTTCTTC

J: TRBJ2-7
D: TRBD2
size: once
V: TRBV5-1
length: 15
CDR3: CASSFISGKDYEQYF
DNA: TGCGCCAGCAGCTTTATAAGCGGGAAGGATTACGAGCAGTACTTC

J: TRBJ1-4
D: TRBD1
size: .
V: TRBV2
length: 15
CDR3: CASSDRSAGGEKLFF
DNA: TGTGCCAGCAGTGATCGGTCGGCAGGGGGTGAAAAACTGTTTTTT

J: TRBJ1-1
D: .
size: once
V: TRBV7-9
length: 17
CDR3: CASSLVIDGQWNTEAFF
DNA: TGTGCCAGCAGCTTAGTTATAGATGGGCAGTGGAACACTGAAGCTTTCTTT

J: TRBJ1-4
D: TRBD1
size: .
V: TRBV2
length: 14
CDR3: CASGLTGGNEKLFF
DNA: TGTGCCAGCGGCTTGACAGGGGGCAATGAAAAACTGTTTTTT

J: TRBJ1-6
D: .
size: .
V: TRBV7-9
length: 15
CDR3: CASSRDSSYNSPLHF
DNA: TGTGCCAGCAGTCGCGACAGCTCCTATAATTCACCCCTCCACTTT

J: TRBJ1-5
D: TRBD1
size: few
V: TRBV28
length: 15
CDR3: CASSFGRTGYRPQHF
DNA: TGTGCCAGCAGTTTTGGCAGGACAGGGTACCGACCCCAGCATTTT

J: TRBJ1-6
D: TRBD1
size: .
V: TRBV27
length: 15
CDR3: CASSSGTGHNSPLHF
DNA: TGTGCCAGCAGTTCCGGGACAGGACATAATTCACCCCTCCACTTT

J: TRBJ1-2
D: TRBD1
size: .
V: TRBV28
length: 14
CDR3: CASSLGQGGYGYTF
DNA: TGTGCCAGCAGTCTAGGACAGGGGGGCTATGGCTACACCTTC

J: TRBJ2-1
D: .
size: .
V: TRBV28
length: 12
CDR3: CASSLVATEQFF
DNA: TGTGCCAGCAGTTTAGTAGCGACGGAGCAGTTCTTC

J: TRBJ2-7
D: TRBD1
size: .
V: TRBV7-2
length: 16
CDR3: CASSLVGTGFSYEQYF
DNA: TGTGCCAGCAGCTTAGTGGGGACAGGATTCTCCTACGAGCAGTACTTC

J: TRBJ1-3
D: .
size: .
V: TRBV15
length: 15
CDR3: CATSRGWSSGNTIYF
DNA: TGTGCCACCAGCAGAGGATGGAGCTCTGGAAACACCATATATTTT

J: TRBJ1-5
D: .
size: .
V: TRBV7-2
length: 13
CDR3: CASSLGPIEAQHF
DNA: TGTGCCAGCAGCTTAGGGCCAATAGAGGCCCAGCATTTT

J: TRBJ2-1
D: TRBD2
size: once
V: TRBV29-1
length: 15
CDR3: CSVWGLADSYNEQFF
DNA: TGCAGCGTTTGGGGACTAGCGGACTCCTACAATGAGCAGTTCTTC

J: TRBJ2-2
D: TRBD2
size: .
V: TRBV10-3
length: 14
CDR3: CAISGPAGTGELFF
DNA: TGTGCCATCAGTGGCCCAGCGGGGACCGGGGAGCTGTTTTTT

J: TRBJ1-5
D: .
size: .
V: TRBV4-1
length: 17
CDR3: CASSQNPRAGLNQPQHF
DNA: TGCGCCAGCAGCCAAAACCCCCGGGCAGGGCTTAATCAGCCCCAGCATTTT

J: TRBJ1-5
D: .
size: .
V: TRBV6-5
length: 15
CDR3: CASTAGPVTGQPQHF
DNA: TGTGCCAGCACCGCGGGCCCGGTGACGGGTCAGCCCCAGCATTTT

J: TRBJ2-3
D: TRBD1
size: .
V: TRBV29-1
length: 14
CDR3: CSAAPGQGADTQYF
DNA: TGCAGCGCCGCCCCGGGACAGGGGGCAGATACGCAGTATTTT

J: TRBJ2-1
D: TRBD2
size: .
V: TRBV24-1
length: 17
CDR3: CATSDSNSGGAQNEQFF
DNA: TGTGCCACCAGTGACTCCAATAGCGGGGGGGCCCAGAATGAGCAGTTCTTC

J: TRBJ1-5
D: .
size: .
V: TRBV23-1
length: 14
CDR3: CASNSGQYHQPQHF
DNA: TGCGCCAGCAACTCCGGACAGTACCATCAGCCCCAGCATTTT

J: TRBJ2-2
D: TRBD2
size: .
V: TRBV5-1
length: 16
CDR3: CASSWKHGGDTGELFF
DNA: TGCGCCAGCAGCTGGAAGCATGGGGGGGACACCGGGGAGCTGTTTTTT

J: TRBJ2-3
D: .
size: .
V: TRBV3-1/TRBV3-2
length: 15
CDR3: CASSQGGRDTDTQYF
DNA: TGTGCCAGCAGCCAGGGGGGACGGGACACAGATACGCAGTATTTT

J: TRBJ1-3
D: TRBD1
size: .
V: TRBV3-1/TRBV3-2
length: 15
CDR3: CASSQGTGGGNTIYF
DNA: TGTGCCAGCAGCCAAGGTACAGGGGGCGGAAACACCATATATTTT

J: TRBJ1-6
D: .
size: .
V: TRBV6-1
length: 14
CDR3: CASSTGRVNSPLHF
DNA: TGTGCCAGCAGTACAGGCAGGGTTAATTCACCCCTCCACTTT

J: TRBJ1-2
D: TRBD1
size: .
V: TRBV7-2
length: 14
CDR3: CASSPRTGGGGYTF
DNA: TGTGCCAGCAGCCCTCGGACAGGGGGGGGTGGCTACACCTTC

J: TRBJ1-4
D: TRBD1
size: .
V: TRBV25-1
length: 15
CDR3: CASSEPGTVSEKLFF
DNA: TGTGCCAGCAGTGAACCCGGGACAGTATCCGAAAAACTGTTTTTT

J: TRBJ2-5
D: TRBD2
size: .
V: TRBV5-1
length: 16
CDR3: CASSLLASGGRETQYF
DNA: TGCGCCAGCAGCTTGTTGGCTAGCGGGGGTCGGGAGACCCAGTACTTC

J: TRBJ2-1
D: TRBD2
size: .
V: TRBV9
length: 16
CDR3: CASSTIAGGFPNEQFF
DNA: TGTGCCAGCAGCACGATAGCGGGGGGCTTTCCGAATGAGCAGTTCTTC

J: TRBJ2-5
D: TRBD1
size: .
V: TRBV2
length: 16
CDR3: CASSEGGQGPKETQYF
DNA: TGTGCCAGCAGTGAAGGGGGACAGGGTCCGAAAGAGACCCAGTACTTC

J: TRBJ2-5
D: .
size: .
V: TRBV18
length: 15
CDR3: CASSQAVGGQETQYF
DNA: TGTGCCAGCTCACAGGCGGTAGGGGGACAAGAGACCCAGTACTTC

J: TRBJ2-2
D: .
size: once
V: TRBV21-1
length: 21
CDR3: CASSKVGEVAGGPVYTGELFF
DNA: TGTGCCAGCAGCAAAGTAGGAGAGGTAGCGGGGGGGCCGGTTTACACCGGGGAGCTGTTTTTT

J: TRBJ2-7
D: .
size: .
V: TRBV29-1
length: 12
CDR3: CSVTHTTYEQYF
DNA: TGCAGCGTCACCCACACTACCTACGAGCAGTACTTC

J: TRBJ1-1
D: .
size: once
V: TRBV27
length: 13
CDR3: CASSWDTNTEAFF
DNA: TGTGCCAGCAGTTGGGACACTAACACTGAAGCTTTCTTT

J: TRBJ2-3
D: .
size: .
V: TRBV18
length: 14
CDR3: CASSPLDSWDTQYF
DNA: TGTGCCAGCTCACCACTCGACTCCTGGGATACGCAGTATTTT

J: TRBJ2-5
D: .
size: .
V: TRBV7-2
length: 14
CDR3: CASSLGGGSGTQYF
DNA: TGTGCCAGCAGCTTAGGCGGCGGTTCGGGGACCCAGTACTTC

J: TRBJ1-6
D: .
size: .
V: TRBV6-1
length: 14
CDR3: CASSPGQYNSPLHF
DNA: TGTGCCAGCAGTCCCGGACAGTATAATTCACCCCTCCACTTT

J: TRBJ1-2
D: TRBD1
size: once
V: TRBV11-2
length: 17
CDR3: CASSKRTGTGLYYGYTF
DNA: TGTGCCAGCAGCAAACGTACCGGGACAGGGCTGTACTATGGCTACACCTTC

J: TRBJ1-1
D: TRBD1
size: .
V: TRBV29-1
length: 17
CDR3: CSVGAGQGRGRGTEAFF
DNA: TGCAGCGTCGGAGCGGGACAGGGGAGAGGTCGGGGCACTGAAGCTTTCTTT

J: TRBJ2-1
D: .
size: .
V: TRBV27
length: 12
CDR3: CASRRTYNEQFF
DNA: TGTGCCAGCAGGAGGACCTACAATGAGCAGTTCTTC

J: TRBJ1-5
D: TRBD1
size: .
V: TRBV15
length: 18
CDR3: CATSRDKGTGGRNQPQHF
DNA: TGTGCCACCAGCAGAGACAAGGGGACAGGGGGGCGCAATCAGCCCCAGCATTTT

J: TRBJ1-2
D: .
size: few
V: TRBV6-5
length: 14
CDR3: CASSSNQGYYGYTF
DNA: TGTGCCAGCAGCTCCAACCAGGGGTACTATGGCTACACCTTC

J: TRBJ2-7
D: TRBD1
size: .
V: TRBV7-9
length: 14
CDR3: CASSLRDRDNEQYF
DNA: TGTGCCAGCAGCCTAAGGGACAGGGACAACGAGCAGTACTTC

J: TRBJ1-5
D: .
size: .
V: TRBV30
length: 12
CDR3: CAWSLISQPQHF
DNA: TGTGCCTGGAGCCTTATATCTCAGCCCCAGCATTTT

J: TRBJ2-1
D: TRBD2
size: .
V: TRBV27
length: 15
CDR3: CASVPLAGGPNEQFF
DNA: TGTGCCAGCGTTCCCTTAGCGGGAGGTCCCAATGAGCAGTTCTTC

J: TRBJ2-1
D: .
size: .
V: TRBV5-1
length: 13
CDR3: CASSWLAGGEQFF
DNA: TGCGCCAGCAGCTGGCTGGCGGGTGGTGAGCAGTTCTTC

J: TRBJ1-3
D: TRBD1
size: .
V: TRBV6-5
length: 15
CDR3: CASSYTGEAGNTIYF
DNA: TGTGCCAGCAGTTACACAGGGGAGGCTGGAAACACCATATATTTT

J: TRBJ1-3
D: .
size: .
V: TRBV19
length: 17
CDR3: CASSPSSGLNSGNTIYF
DNA: TGTGCCAGTAGTCCCAGCTCGGGACTGAACTCTGGAAACACCATATATTTT